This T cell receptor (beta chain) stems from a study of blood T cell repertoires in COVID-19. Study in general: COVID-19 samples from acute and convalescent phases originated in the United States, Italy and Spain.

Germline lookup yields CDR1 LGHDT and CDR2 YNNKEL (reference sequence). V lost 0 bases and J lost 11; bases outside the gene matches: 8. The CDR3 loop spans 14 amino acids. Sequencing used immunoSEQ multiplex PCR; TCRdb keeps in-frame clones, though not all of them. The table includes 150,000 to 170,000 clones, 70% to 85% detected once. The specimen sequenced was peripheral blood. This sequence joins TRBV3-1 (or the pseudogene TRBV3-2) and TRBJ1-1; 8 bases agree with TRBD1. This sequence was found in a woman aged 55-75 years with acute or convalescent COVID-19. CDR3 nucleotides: TGTGCCAGCAGCCAAGACCGGGACAGGACCGGGGCTTTCTTT. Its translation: CASSQDRDRTGAFF.